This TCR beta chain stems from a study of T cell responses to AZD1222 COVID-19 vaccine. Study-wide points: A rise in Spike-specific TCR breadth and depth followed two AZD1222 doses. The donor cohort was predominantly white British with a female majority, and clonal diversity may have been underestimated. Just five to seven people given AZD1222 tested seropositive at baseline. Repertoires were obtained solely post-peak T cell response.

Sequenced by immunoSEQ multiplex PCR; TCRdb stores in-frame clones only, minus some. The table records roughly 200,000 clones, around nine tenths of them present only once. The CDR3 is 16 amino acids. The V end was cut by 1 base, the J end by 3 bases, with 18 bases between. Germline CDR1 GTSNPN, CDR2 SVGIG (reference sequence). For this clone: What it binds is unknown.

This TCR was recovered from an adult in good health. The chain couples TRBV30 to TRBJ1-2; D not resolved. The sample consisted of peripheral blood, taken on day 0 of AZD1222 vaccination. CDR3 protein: CAWSAYVRAIDYGYTF. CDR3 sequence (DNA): TGTGCCTGGAGTGCTTACGTTCGAGCAATTGACTATGGCTACACCTTC.